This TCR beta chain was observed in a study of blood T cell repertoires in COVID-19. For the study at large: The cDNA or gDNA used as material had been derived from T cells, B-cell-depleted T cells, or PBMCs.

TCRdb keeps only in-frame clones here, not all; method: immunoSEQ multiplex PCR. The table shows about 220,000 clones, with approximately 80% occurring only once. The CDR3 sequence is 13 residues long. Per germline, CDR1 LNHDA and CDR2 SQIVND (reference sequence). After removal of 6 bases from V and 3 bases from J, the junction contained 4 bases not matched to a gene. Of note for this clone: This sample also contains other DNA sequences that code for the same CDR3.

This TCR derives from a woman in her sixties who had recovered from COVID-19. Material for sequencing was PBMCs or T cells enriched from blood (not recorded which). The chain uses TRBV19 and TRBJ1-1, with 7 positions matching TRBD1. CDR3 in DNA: TGTGCCAGTAGCTCTACAGGGGACACTGAAGCTTTCTTT. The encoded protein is CASSSTGDTEAFF.